The source of this T cell receptor beta chain is a study of T cells in Graves' hyperthyroidism and ophthalmopathy. The sample holds many counts of this clonotype. Its antigen is unknown. Amplified TCR beta CDR3 regions came from RNA transcripts. The study used the HTBI primer set for a first-round RT-PCR of the TCR CDR3. TCRdb analysed the multiplex PCR reads with MiXCR anew, one entry per CDR3 protein. Of around 540,000 distinct CDR3 sequences detected, about 45% appear once; the ten largest clones hold about 8.2%. Overall study results and limits: Most thyroid clonotypes expanded above 0.001 were also detected in blood.

Graves' hyperthyroidism was deemed stable absent ophthalmopathy progression within 18 months. The clonotype was recovered from a woman aged 18-30 years with Graves' hyperthyroidism. Sequencing was carried out using peripheral blood or thyroid tissue (not recorded which).

CDR3 region: CAIWGGEGGYTF. CDR3 coding DNA: TGTGCCATCTGGGGAGGGGAAGGAGGCTACACCTTC. V and J are TRBV10-3 and TRBJ1-2; D might be TRBD1 (5 bases). This CDR3 has 12 residues. Looked up from germline, CDR1 is ENHRY and CDR2 is SYGVKD. V was shortened by 8 bases and J by 8 bases, with 15 bases between the two germline ends.